The clone carrying this T cell receptor (beta chain) was seen repeatedly, ten times or more. The antigen remains unidentified. This sample was taken from a study of T cells in Graves' hyperthyroidism and ophthalmopathy. Study details: Blood from the periphery was taken at initial diagnosis, before any treatment. Overall study findings and caveats: Model output signaled ophthalmopathy a median roughly 6.1 months ahead of onset. Ophthalmopathy and stable hyperthyroidism were separated by a 13 V-J model. Most thyroid clonotypes with frequency above 0.001 were detected in blood.

Amplification of TCR beta CDR3 regions used RNA as the template. In the first-round RT-PCR of the TCR CDR3, the HTBI primer set was used. Each CDR3 protein is one row after TCRdb ran MiXCR on the multiplex PCR reads. The profile shows about 520,000 distinct CDR3 sequences, approximately 25% of them singletons. J lost 0 bases, V lost 6 bases, and 6 bases had no gene match. From germline, CDR1 is MRHNA and CDR2 SNTAGT. The CDR3 is 15 residues long. The sequence derives from a woman in her twenties or thirties with Graves' ophthalmopathy. V gene TRBV6-4 combines with J gene TRBJ2-7; 9 bases line up with TRBD1. Sequences were obtained from blood. The CDR3, as DNA: TGTGCCAGCAGCCTTGACAGGGGGTGCTCCTACGAGCAGTACTTC. Encoded protein: CASSLDRGCSYEQYF.